The T cell receptor (beta chain) described here comes from a study of blood T cell repertoires in COVID-19. The table came from immunoSEQ multiplex PCR; TCRdb's copy has only in-frame clones and leaves some out. This sample has 150,000 to 200,000 clones; about four fifths occur once, and the top ten carry approximately 2.4%. CDR3 length equals 15 residues. Germline values: CDR1 MNHEY, CDR2 SMNVEV (reference sequence). V shed 2 bases, J shed 3 bases, and the junction held 5 bases outside the gene matches. This receptor was taken from a human donor with acute or convalescent COVID-19. The donor label of this sample is uncertain. The sequenced material came from peripheral blood. The chain has TRBV27 and TRBJ1-2, with 8 bases identical to TRBD1. In DNA form, the CDR3 reads TGTGCCAGCAGTTTAAGGACAGGGTCTTACTATGGCTACACCTTC. It specifies CASSLRTGSYYGYTF.